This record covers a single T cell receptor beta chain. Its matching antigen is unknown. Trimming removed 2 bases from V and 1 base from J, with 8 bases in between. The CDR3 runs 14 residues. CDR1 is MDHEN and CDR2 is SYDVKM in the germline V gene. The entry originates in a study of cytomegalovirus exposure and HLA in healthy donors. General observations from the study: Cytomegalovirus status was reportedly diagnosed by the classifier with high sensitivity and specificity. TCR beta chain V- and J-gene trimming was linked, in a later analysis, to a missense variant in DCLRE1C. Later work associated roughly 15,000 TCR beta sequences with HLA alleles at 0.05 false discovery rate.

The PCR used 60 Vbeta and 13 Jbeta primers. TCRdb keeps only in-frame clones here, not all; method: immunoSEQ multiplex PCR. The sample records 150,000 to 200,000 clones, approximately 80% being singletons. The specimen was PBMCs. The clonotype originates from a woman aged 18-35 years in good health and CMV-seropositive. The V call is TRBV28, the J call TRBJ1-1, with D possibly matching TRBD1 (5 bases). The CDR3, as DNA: TGTGCCAGCAGTTTAGGGGGGGGGAACACTGAAGCTTTCTTT. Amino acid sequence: CASSLGGGNTEAFF.